This T cell receptor beta chain stems from a study of T cell responses to AZD1222 COVID-19 vaccine. Background on the study: Second doses that came at about 4 or about 12 weeks were put together.

Findings of the study overall: After two AZD1222 doses, spike-specific TCR breadth and depth rose versus day 0. A reported finding is that nearly half of spike-specific TCRs target unmutated variant regions.

Germline CDR1 SGHVS, CDR2 FQNEAQ. V trimming: 10 bases; J trimming: 3 bases; junction bases outside the gene matches: 6. The CDR3 is 13 residues long. A note on this clone: What it recognizes is unknown.

Some clones are missing from TCRdb's copy, which holds only in-frame ones; the method was immunoSEQ multiplex PCR. The table lists approximately 68,000 clones, about 87% of them singletons, with 15% to 20% in the top ten. The V and J genes are TRBV7-8 and TRBJ2-1, with 7 bases matching TRBD2. The sequence derives from an adult in good health. The sequences come from peripheral blood, collected on day 0 of AZD1222 vaccination. CDR3 in amino acids: CATSSGLYNEQFF. In DNA, the CDR3 is TGTGCCACCTCTAGCGGCCTCTACAATGAGCAGTTCTTC.